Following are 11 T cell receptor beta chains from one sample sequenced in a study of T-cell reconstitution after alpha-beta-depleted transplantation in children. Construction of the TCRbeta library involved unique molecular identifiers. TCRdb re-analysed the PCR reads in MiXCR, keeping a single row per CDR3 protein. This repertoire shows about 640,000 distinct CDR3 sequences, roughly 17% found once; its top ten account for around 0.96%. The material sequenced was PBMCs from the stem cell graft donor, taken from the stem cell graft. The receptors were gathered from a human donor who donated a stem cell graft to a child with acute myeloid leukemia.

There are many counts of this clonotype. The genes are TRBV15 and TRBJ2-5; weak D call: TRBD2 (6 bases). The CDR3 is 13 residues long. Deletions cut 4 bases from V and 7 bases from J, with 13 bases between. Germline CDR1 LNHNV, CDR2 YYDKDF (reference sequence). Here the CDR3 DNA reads TGTGCCACCAGCACCGGTGGAGGGATGACCCAGTACTTC. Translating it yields CATSTGGGMTQYF. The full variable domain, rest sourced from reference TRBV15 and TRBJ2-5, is DAMVIQNPRYQVTQFGKPVTLSCSQTLNHNVMYWYQQKSSQAPKLLFHYYDKDFNNEADTPDNFQSRRPNTSFCFLDIRSPGLGDTAMYLCATSTGGGMTQYFGPGTRLLVL.

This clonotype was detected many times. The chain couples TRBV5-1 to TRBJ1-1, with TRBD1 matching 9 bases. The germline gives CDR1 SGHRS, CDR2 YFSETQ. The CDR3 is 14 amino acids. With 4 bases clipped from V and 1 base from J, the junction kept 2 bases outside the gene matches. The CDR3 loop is CASSPQGANTEAFF. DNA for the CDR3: TGCGCCAGCAGCCCACAGGGGGCGAACACTGAAGCTTTCTTT.

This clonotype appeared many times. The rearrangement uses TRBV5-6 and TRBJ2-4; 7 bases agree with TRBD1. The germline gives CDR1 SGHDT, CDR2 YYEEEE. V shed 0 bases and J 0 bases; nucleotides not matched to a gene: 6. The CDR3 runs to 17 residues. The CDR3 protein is CASSLVRAGGAKNIQYF. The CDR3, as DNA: TGTGCCAGCAGCTTGGTTCGGGCAGGGGGAGCCAAAAACATTCAGTACTTC.

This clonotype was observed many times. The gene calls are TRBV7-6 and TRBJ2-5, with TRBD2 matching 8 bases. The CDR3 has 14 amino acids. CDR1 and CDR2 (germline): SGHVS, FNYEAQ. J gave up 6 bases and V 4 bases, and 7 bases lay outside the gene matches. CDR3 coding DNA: TGTGCCAGCAGCTCCAGCGGGGGTCGTCAGACCCAGTACTTC. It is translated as CASSSSGGRQTQYF.

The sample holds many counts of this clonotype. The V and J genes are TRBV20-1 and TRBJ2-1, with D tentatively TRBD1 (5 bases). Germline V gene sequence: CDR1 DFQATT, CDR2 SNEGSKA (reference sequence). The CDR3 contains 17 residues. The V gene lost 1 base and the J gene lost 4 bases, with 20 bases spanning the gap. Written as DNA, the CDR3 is TGCAGTGCTAGAGCGCTTATTGGGGCTTTGGCTTACAATGAGCAGTTCTTC. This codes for CSARALIGALAYNEQFF.

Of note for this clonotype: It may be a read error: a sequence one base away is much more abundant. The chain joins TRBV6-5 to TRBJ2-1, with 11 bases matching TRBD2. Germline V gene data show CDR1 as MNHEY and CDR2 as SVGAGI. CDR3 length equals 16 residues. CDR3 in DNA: TGTGCCAGCAGTTACTCGATAGCGGGGGGGGGAAATGAGCAGGTCTTC. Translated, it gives CASSYSIAGGGNEQVF.

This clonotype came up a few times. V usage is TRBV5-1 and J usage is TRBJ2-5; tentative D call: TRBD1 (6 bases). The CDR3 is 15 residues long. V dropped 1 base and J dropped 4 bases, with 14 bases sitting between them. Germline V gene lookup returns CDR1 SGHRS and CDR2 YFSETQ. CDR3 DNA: TGCGCCAGCAGCTTGAGGCCCTCAGGGGTAGAGACCCAGTACTTC. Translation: CASSLRPSGVETQYF.

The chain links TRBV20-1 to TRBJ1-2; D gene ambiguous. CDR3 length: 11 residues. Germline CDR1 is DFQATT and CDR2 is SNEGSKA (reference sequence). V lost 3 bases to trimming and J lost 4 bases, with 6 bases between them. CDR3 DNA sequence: TGCAGTGCTAGCCTCGGCTATGGCTACACCTTC. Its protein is CSASLGYGYTF.

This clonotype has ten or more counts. CDR3 sequence reads: CSPKSKRLWYF. For the CDR3, the DNA is TGCAGCCCAAAGTCTAAGAGATTATGGTACTTC. V is TRBV29-1 and J is TRBJ2-4; D not resolved. Trimming left V 8 bases short and J 15 bases short, with 20 bases between. CDR3 length: 11 residues. Germline V gives CDR1 SQVTM, CDR2 ANQGSEA. Drawing the rest from reference TRBV29-1 and TRBJ2-4, the complete variable domain is SAVISQKPSRDICQRGTSLTIQCQVDSQVTMMFWYRQQPGQSLTLIATANQGSEATYESGFVIDKFPISRPNLTFSTLTVSNMSPEDSSIYLCSPKSKRLWYFGAGTRLSVL.

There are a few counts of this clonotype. The CDR3 DNA follows: TGTGCCAGCAGACCCGGACAGGGTTACGAGCAGTACGTC. As protein: CASRPGQGYEQYV. The chain is built from TRBV6-1 and TRBJ2-7; 8 bases match TRBD1. V shed 6 bases, J shed 4 bases, and the junction held 5 bases outside the gene matches. The CDR3 has 13 amino acids. Germline values: CDR1 MNHNS, CDR2 SASEGT.

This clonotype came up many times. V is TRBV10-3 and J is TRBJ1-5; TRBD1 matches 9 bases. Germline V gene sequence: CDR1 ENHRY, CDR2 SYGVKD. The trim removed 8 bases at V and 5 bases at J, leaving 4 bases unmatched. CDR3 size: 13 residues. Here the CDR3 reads CAIRDRDHQPQHF. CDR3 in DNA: TGTGCCATCCGGGACAGGGACCATCAGCCCCAGCATTTT.